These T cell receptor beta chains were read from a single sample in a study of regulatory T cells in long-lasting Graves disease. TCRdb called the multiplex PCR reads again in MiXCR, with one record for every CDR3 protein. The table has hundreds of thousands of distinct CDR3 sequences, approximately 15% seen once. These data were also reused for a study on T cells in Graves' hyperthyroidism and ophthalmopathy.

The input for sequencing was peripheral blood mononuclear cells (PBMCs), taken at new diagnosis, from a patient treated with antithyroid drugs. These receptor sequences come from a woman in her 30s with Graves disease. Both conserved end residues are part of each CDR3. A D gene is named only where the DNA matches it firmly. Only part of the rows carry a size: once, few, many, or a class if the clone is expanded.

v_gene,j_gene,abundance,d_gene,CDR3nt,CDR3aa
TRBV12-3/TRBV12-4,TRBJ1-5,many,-,TGTGCCAGCACCCCTTCTCGCGGTCAGCCCCAGCATTTT,CASTPSRGQPQHF
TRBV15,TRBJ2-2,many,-,TGTGCCACCAGCAGGGAACTAGGGGCGGTAAACACCGGGGAGCTGTTTTTT,CATSRELGAVNTGELFF
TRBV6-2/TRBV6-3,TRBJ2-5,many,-,TGTGCCAGCAATGGGGGGCGCGAGACCCAGTACTTC,CASNGGRETQYF
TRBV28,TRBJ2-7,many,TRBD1,TGTGCCAGCAGTGGGGGACAGGGCTACGAGCAGTACTTC,CASSGGQGYEQYF
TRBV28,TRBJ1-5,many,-,TGTGCCAGCAGTACCACGGGATTCGGCAATCAGCCCCAGCATTTT,CASSTTGFGNQPQHF
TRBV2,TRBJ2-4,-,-,TGTGCCAGCAGTGGCCTTCAGGTCTCGGCCATTCAGTACTTC,CASSGLQVSAIQYF
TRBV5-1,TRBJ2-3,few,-,TGCGCCAGCAGCTTCTTCTCTGTTCTCACAGATACGCAGTATTTT,CASSFFSVLTDTQYF
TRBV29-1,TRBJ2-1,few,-,TGCAGCGTTGATCCCCCAGGGTCAGGTGAGCAGTTCTTC,CSVDPPGSGEQFF
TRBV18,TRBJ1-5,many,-,TGTGCCAGCTCACCACCGACACTTAGCAATCAGCCCCAGCATTTT,CASSPPTLSNQPQHF
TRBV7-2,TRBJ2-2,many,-,TGTGCCAGCAGCTTCTCCGCCTCACGAGGCACCGGGGAGCTGTTTTTT,CASSFSASRGTGELFF
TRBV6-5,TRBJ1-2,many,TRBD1,TGTGCCAGCAGTTCAACGGGACAGGGGGTCTATGGCTACACCTTC,CASSSTGQGVYGYTF